A single sample gave rise to the 18 T cell receptor beta chains below, sequenced in a study of cytomegalovirus exposure and HLA in healthy donors. The PCR had 60 Vbeta and 13 Jbeta primers. TCRdb's copy holds only in-frame clones and misses some; the assay was immunoSEQ multiplex PCR. This table has around 150,000 clones, around 80% appearing once. Sample: PBMCs. These receptors were obtained from a man aged 35 to 55 in good health and CMV-seronegative.

The V and J genes are TRBV21-1 and TRBJ2-1; no check of the table's D call, TRBD1, against the DNA was made. TRBV21-1 is listed as a pseudogene. The CDR3 runs 20 residues. CDR3 sequence: CASSKATRTDPGQEPNEQFF. The DNA of the CDR3 is TGTGCCAGCAGCAAAGCAACCCGGACAGACCCCGGACAGGAACCCAATGAGCAGTTCTTC.

The CDR3 nucleotides read TGTGCCAGCAGCGTCGCCTCAGGGGTGGATCAGCCCCAGCATTTT. It translates to CASSVASGVDQPQHF. The J gene is TRBJ1-5, the V gene TRBV7-8, with TRBD1 as a possible D gene (6 bases). In germline, CDR1 is SGHVS, CDR2 FQNEAQ. CDR3 length: 15 amino acids. V lost 5 bases and J lost 5, with 16 bases in between.

The chain joins TRBV5-8 to TRBJ1-3; D unresolved. CDR3 length: 12 residues. V gave up 0 bases and J gave up 7 bases, with 5 bases separating them. Per germline, CDR1 SGHTS and CDR2 YDEGEE. The DNA of the CDR3 is TGTGCCAGCAGCTTGGCGCGGAACACCATATATTTT. Residues: CASSLARNTIYF. The variable domain in full, with the rest retrieved from reference TRBV5-8 and TRBJ1-3, is EAGVTQSPTHLIKTRGQQATLRCSPISGHTSVYWYQQALGLGLQFLLWYDEGEERNRGNFPPRFSGRQFPNYSSELNVNALELEDSALYLCASSLARNTIYFGEGSWLTVV.

The chain employs TRBV5-4 and TRBJ1-2, with a weak D call TRBD1 (5 bases). The germline V gene encodes CDR1 SGHNT and CDR2 YYREEE (reference sequence). The CDR3 extends over 13 amino acids. Trimming removed 4 bases at V and 4 bases at J, with 11 bases between. The CDR3 region has the DNA TGTGCCAGCAGCCTACCCGGGGGCTATGGCTACACCTTC. As protein: CASSLPGGYGYTF. Full variable domain (outside the CDR3, taken from reference TRBV5-4 and TRBJ1-2): ETGVTQSPTHLIKTRGQQVTLRCSSQSGHNTVSWYQQALGQGPQFIFQYYREEENGRGNFPPRFSGLQFPNYSSELNVNALELDDSALYLCASSLPGGYGYTFGSGTRLTVV.

The rearrangement uses TRBV4-1 and TRBJ2-1; D gene unclear. This CDR3 comprises 13 residues. Germline V gives CDR1 MGHRA, CDR2 YSYEKL. Between the trimmed V and J ends, which lost 5 bases and 6 bases, there was a span of 11 bases. CDR3 loop: CASSISPANEQFF. Written as DNA, the CDR3 is TGCGCCAGCAGCATAAGCCCTGCCAATGAGCAGTTCTTC.

V usage is TRBV2 and J usage is TRBJ2-4, with 9 nucleotides matching TRBD1. CDR1 SNHLY and CDR2 FYNNEI come from the germline V gene. The CDR3 covers 17 residues. V shed 6 bases and J 0 bases; nucleotides not matched to a gene: 9. CDR3 loop: CASRAGTGRLAKNIQYF. In DNA, the CDR3 is TGTGCCAGCAGAGCCGGGACAGGGAGACTAGCCAAAAACATTCAGTACTTC.

V is TRBV4-1 and J is TRBJ2-7, with TRBD1 as a possible D gene (6 bases). The CDR3 extends over 16 amino acids. Per the germline V gene, CDR1 is MGHRA and CDR2 is YSYEKL. V lost 5 bases, J lost 7 bases, and 24 bases lay in between. CDR3 sequence (DNA): TGCGCCAGCAGCTCCTCGAGGGGGAGACCCCGCTATGAGCAGTACTTC. The encoded protein is CASSSSRGRPRYEQYF.

This clone was seen only once. V and J are TRBV7-2 and TRBJ1-4; 7 nucleotides match TRBD1. Germline V gene data show CDR1 as SGHTA and CDR2 as FQGNSA. The CDR3 length is 13 residues. V lost 6 bases, J lost 6 bases, and 4 bases stayed unmatched. The CDR3, as DNA: TGTGCCAGCAGTCGACAGGGCGATGAAAAACTGTTTTTT. As protein: CASSRQGDEKLFF.

V and J are TRBV27 and TRBJ2-2, with 7 bases lining up with TRBD2. The ends lost 0 bases at V and 3 bases at J; junction bases unmatched: 7. The CDR3 length is 17 residues. Germline V gives CDR1 MNHEY, CDR2 SMNVEV (reference sequence). CDR3 DNA sequence: TGTGCCAGCAGTTTATCCGTCGAGCGGGATTACACCGGGGAGCTGTTTTTT. Translating gives CASSLSVERDYTGELFF.

The chain joins TRBV2 to TRBJ2-7, with D possibly TRBD1 on 5 matching bases. The CDR3 totals 13 residues. Deletions cut 7 bases from V and 7 bases from J, with 17 bases between. CDR1 is SNHLY, CDR2 FYNNEI, per germline. In DNA, the CDR3 is TGTGCCAGCAAGGGGCCTAACCATTGGGAGCAGTACTTC. It specifies CASKGPNHWEQYF. The full variable domain, rest sourced from reference TRBV2 and TRBJ2-7, is EPEVTQTPSHQVTQMGQEVILRCVPISNHLYFYWYRQILGQKVEFLVSFYNNEISEKSEIFDDQFSVERPDGSNFTLKIRSTKLEDSAMYFCASKGPNHWEQYFGPGTRLTVT.

This clone has just a few counts. The J gene is TRBJ2-7, the V gene TRBV29-1, with TRBD1 matching 9 bases. The ends lost 7 bases at V and 0 bases at J; junction bases unmatched: 4. Germline values: CDR1 SQVTM, CDR2 ANQGSEA. The CDR3 is 13 amino acids. The DNA of the CDR3 is TGCAGCGGGGGACAGGGCCCCTCCTACGAGCAGTACTTC. It translates to CSGGQGPSYEQYF.

This chain uses TRBV27 with TRBJ1-2; no clear D. Between the trimmed V and J ends, which lost 3 bases and 1 base, there was a span of 6 bases. Germline lookup yields CDR1 MNHEY and CDR2 SMNVEV (reference sequence). The CDR3 is made up of 13 amino acids. The CDR3 bases are TGTGCCAGCAGTTTTGGGAGTAACTATGGCTACACCTTC. Protein product: CASSFGSNYGYTF.

This rearrangement joins TRBV28 to TRBJ2-5; 12 positions agree with TRBD2. Looked up from germline, CDR1 is MDHEN and CDR2 is SYDVKM. The CDR3 is made up of 19 amino acids. Unmatched junction bases numbered 16, after V lost 2 bases and J lost 6 bases. CDR3 nucleotide sequence: TGTGCCAGCAGTTTACTCCTGACTAGCGGGAGTACAAAATCCAAGACCCAGTACTTC. It specifies CASSLLLTSGSTKSKTQYF.

The rearrangement links TRBV5-8 to TRBJ2-5; 7 nucleotides match TRBD1. V lost 3 bases and J lost 5; bases outside the gene matches: 13. The length of the CDR3 is 16 residues. CDR1 SGHTS and CDR2 YDEGEE come from the germline V gene. The CDR3, as DNA: TGTGCCAGCAGCTCACCCCAGACAGGGAGAGGCGAGACCCAGTACTTC. Its protein product is CASSSPQTGRGETQYF. Full variable domain (outside the CDR3, taken from reference TRBV5-8 and TRBJ2-5): EAGVTQSPTHLIKTRGQQATLRCSPISGHTSVYWYQQALGLGLQFLLWYDEGEERNRGNFPPRFSGRQFPNYSSELNVNALELEDSALYLCASSSPQTGRGETQYFGPGTRLLVL.

The genes are TRBV6-5 and TRBJ2-7; D is uncertain. The CDR3 covers 14 residues. The germline V and J ends were trimmed by 0 bases and 0 bases, with 6 bases remaining between them. The germline V gene encodes CDR1 MNHEY and CDR2 SVGAGI. In DNA, the CDR3 is TGTGCCAGCAGTTACTCAGGAGTCTCCTACGAGCAGTACTTC. Its protein product is CASSYSGVSYEQYF.

This clone has only a few counts. This chain uses TRBV6-6 with TRBJ2-5; 8 nucleotides line up with TRBD1. CDR1 MNHNY and CDR2 SVGAGI come from the germline V gene (reference sequence). Germline trimming cut 7 bases from V and 5 bases from J; bases unmatched to any gene: 9. The CDR3 has 14 amino acids. CDR3 in amino acids: CASTLLDRVETQYF. The CDR3, as DNA: TGTGCCAGCACCCTACTGGACAGGGTGGAGACCCAGTACTTC.

The chain links TRBV28 to TRBJ2-1; TRBD2 is a possible D gene (5 bases). V was trimmed by 5 bases and J by 7 bases, leaving 15 bases between them. Looked up from germline, CDR1 is MDHEN and CDR2 is SYDVKM. This CDR3 is 14 amino acids long. CDR3 sequence reads: CASSPRDSPNEQFF. The CDR3 DNA follows: TGTGCCAGCAGTCCTCGGGATAGCCCGAATGAGCAGTTCTTC.

This chain connects TRBV9 to TRBJ2-1, with TRBD2 matching over 9 bases. CDR1 and CDR2 (germline): SGDLS, YYNGEE. There are 16 residues in the CDR3. Trimming removed 4 bases from V and 4 bases from J; junction bases left unmatched: 9. Here the CDR3 DNA reads TGTGCCAGCAGCCCCGGATTAGCGGGAGCATACAATGAGCAGTTCTTC. Translation: CASSPGLAGAYNEQFF. Using reference TRBV9 and TRBJ2-1 for the parts outside the CDR3, the full variable domain is DSGVTQTPKHLITATGQRVTLRCSPRSGDLSVYWYQQSLDQGLQFLIQYYNGEERAKGNILERFSAQQFPDLHSELNLSSLELGDSALYFCASSPGLAGAYNEQFFGPGTRLTVL.